The 29 T cell receptor beta chains listed next were all sequenced from one sample in a study of cytomegalovirus exposure and HLA in healthy donors. The study ran its PCR with 60 Vbeta and 13 Jbeta primers. Profiled with immunoSEQ multiplex PCR; TCRdb holds only in-frame clones, not every one. The table lists tens of thousands of clones, about 70% of them singletons. The sample consisted of PBMCs. The receptor set was obtained from a man between 35 and 55 years old in good health and CMV-seropositive.

The chain couples TRBV19 to TRBJ1-6; 7 nucleotides agree with TRBD1. Germline V CDR1 and CDR2: LNHDA, SQIVND (reference sequence). The CDR3 length is 14 residues. The V and J ends lost 4 bases and 7 bases, in that order; junction bases with no gene match: 4. CDR3 sequence: CASSRQGRNSPLHF. CDR3 DNA: TGTGCCAGTAGTAGACAGGGTAGGAATTCACCCCTCCACTTT.

This chain's CDR3 is CASTKTGESSYEQYF. CDR3 coding DNA: TGTGCCAGCACCAAAACAGGGGAGAGCTCCTACGAGCAGTACTTC. The chain couples TRBV5-4 to TRBJ2-7, with TRBD1 identical over 7 bases. Trimming at V came to 6 bases and at J to 0 bases, leaving 9 bases not matched to a gene. The germline V gene encodes CDR1 SGHNT and CDR2 YYREEE (reference sequence). This CDR3 has 15 residues. Together with reference TRBV5-4 and TRBJ2-7, the CDR3 gives the full variable domain: ETGVTQSPTHLIKTRGQQVTLRCSSQSGHNTVSWYQQALGQGPQFIFQYYREEENGRGNFPPRFSGLQFPNYSSELNVNALELDDSALYLCASTKTGESSYEQYFGPGTRLTVT.

The chain employs TRBV4-1 and TRBJ2-5, with a possible D match to TRBD1 (7 bases). The ends were cut back, 0 bases at V and 9 bases at J, with 20 bases in the middle. Germline assignment: CDR1 MGHRA and CDR2 YSYEKL. This CDR3 has 16 amino acids. The CDR3 is CASSQEGGQRISAQYF. The CDR3 DNA reads TGCGCCAGCAGCCAAGAGGGGGGACAGCGGATTTCGGCCCAGTACTTC.

This clone appeared a few times. The chain is built from TRBV19 and TRBJ2-5; unclear D gene. Germline CDR1 and CDR2: LNHDA and SQIVND (reference sequence). This CDR3 comprises 13 residues. V lost 6 bases to trimming and J lost 0 bases, with 8 bases between them. CDR3 DNA sequence: TGTGCCAGTAGGCACAGCCACCAAGAGACCCAGTACTTC. Translated, it gives CASRHSHQETQYF.

V is TRBV5-8 and J is TRBJ1-5; TRBD1 matches at 7 bases. The CDR3 is 15 amino acids. The V gene end was trimmed by 0 bases and the J gene end by 2 bases; junction bases not matched to a gene: 2. The germline V gene has CDR1 SGHTS and CDR2 YDEGEE. This CDR3 reads CASSLAGTGNQPQHF. The CDR3 region has the DNA TGTGCCAGCAGCTTGGCCGGGACAGGCAATCAGCCCCAGCATTTT.

This chain connects TRBV27 to TRBJ2-7; 7 bases line up with TRBD1. The junction had 12 bases not matched to a gene; V was cut back by 2 bases and J by 8 bases. Germline assignment: CDR1 MNHEY and CDR2 SMNVEV (reference sequence). This CDR3 has 15 amino acids. CDR3 bases: TGTGCCAGCAGTTTAGCCGACAGGGACCCTACGAAGCAGTACTTC. Translated: CASSLADRDPTKQYF.

This chain connects TRBV5-1 to TRBJ2-1; 10 bases align to TRBD1. Germline assignment: CDR1 SGHRS and CDR2 YFSETQ. V shed 1 base and J 0 bases; nucleotides not matched to a gene: 4. The CDR3 contains 17 residues. CDR3 DNA sequence: TGCGCCAGCAGCTTGTGGGACAGGGGAAGCTCCTACAATGAGCAGTTCTTC. This encodes CASSLWDRGSSYNEQFF.

This chain connects TRBV18 to TRBJ1-1, with 8 bases fitting TRBD1. CDR3 size: 15 residues. Germline V gene lookup returns CDR1 KGHSH and CDR2 LQKENI. J gave up 1 base and V 2 bases, and 3 bases lay outside the gene matches. As DNA, the CDR3 is TGTGCCAGCTCACCATTTGACAGGGGGAACACTGAAGCTTTCTTT. As protein: CASSPFDRGNTEAFF.

In this sample, this clone turned up once. This sequence joins TRBV7-9 and TRBJ1-2, with 8 nucleotides matching TRBD1. The CDR3 has 14 amino acids. The V segment lost 4 bases and the J segment 8 bases; nucleotides outside the gene matches: 9. The V gene's germline CDR1 is SEHNR and CDR2 FQNEAQ (reference sequence). CDR3 sequence reads: CASSWGQVVRGYTF. CDR3 in DNA: TGTGCCAGCAGCTGGGGACAGGTAGTTCGCGGCTACACCTTC.

The chain uses TRBV9 and TRBJ1-1; possible D gene TRBD1, 5 bases. Trimming pared 4 bases from V and 1 base from J, leaving 14 bases between. The V gene's germline CDR1 is SGDLS and CDR2 YYNGEE. The CDR3 sequence is 15 residues long. The CDR3: CASSPTGLGNTEAFF. CDR3 nucleotide sequence: TGTGCCAGCAGCCCCACGGGACTCGGGAACACTGAAGCTTTCTTT.

V gene TRBV7-6 combines with J gene TRBJ1-1, with D uncertain. Trimming pared 5 bases from V and 5 bases from J, leaving 12 bases between. The CDR3 is made up of 13 amino acids. CDR1 is SGHVS, CDR2 FNYEAQ, per germline. The CDR3 coding sequence is TGTGCCAGCAGCCCCGGCCCGGGGACTGAAGCTTTCTTT. It yields the protein CASSPGPGTEAFF.

DNA for the CDR3: TGTGCCAGCAGACCACCCGGTCAAGAGACCCAGTACTTC. It is translated as CASRPPGQETQYF. V and J are TRBV6-6 and TRBJ2-5, with D unresolved. The CDR3 is 13 amino acids. CDR1 MNHNY and CDR2 SVGAGI come from the germline V gene (reference sequence). V was shortened by 6 bases and J by 2 bases, with 10 bases between the two germline ends.

The chain has TRBV4-1 and TRBJ2-5; D possibly corresponds to TRBD2 (6 bases). The germline V gene encodes CDR1 MGHRA and CDR2 YSYEKL. Trimming left V 0 bases short and J 5 bases short, with 16 bases between. CDR3 length equals 16 residues. The CDR3 spells CASSQDGAGRTETQYF. CDR3 bases: TGCGCCAGCAGCCAAGATGGGGCAGGGAGGACGGAGACCCAGTACTTC.

The chain combines TRBV6-4 with TRBJ1-1; 7 nucleotides agree with TRBD1. CDR1 is MRHNA, CDR2 SNTAGT, per germline. J was trimmed by 14 bases and V by 6 bases; bases with no gene match: 18. The CDR3 extends over 14 amino acids. The CDR3 reads CASSLWTGHSEVFF. DNA for the CDR3: TGTGCCAGCAGCTTATGGACAGGCCACTCAGAAGTGTTCTTT.

This clone was seen only once. CDR3 loop: CASSLGRGDTGELFF. The CDR3 DNA reads TGCGCCAGCAGCTTGGGCAGGGGGGACACCGGGGAGCTGTTTTTT. The rearrangement uses TRBV5-1 and TRBJ2-2; TRBD1 is a possible D gene (7 bases). Trimming shortened V by 0 bases and J by 3 bases, and 9 bases separated the two germline ends. The germline V gene encodes CDR1 SGHRS and CDR2 YFSETQ. CDR3 length: 15 residues. Based on the CDR3 plus reference TRBV5-1 and TRBJ2-2, the full variable domain is KAGVTQTPRYLIKTRGQQVTLSCSPISGHRSVSWYQQTPGQGLQFLFEYFSETQRNKGNFPGRFSGRQFSNSRSEMNVSTLELGDSALYLCASSLGRGDTGELFFGEGSRLTVL.

The chain combines TRBV27 with TRBJ2-3; 9 bases align to TRBD1. The CDR3 has 15 residues. The germline CDR1 and CDR2 sequences are MNHEY and SMNVEV (reference sequence). The V segment lost 6 bases and the J segment 3 bases; nucleotides outside the gene matches: 7. The CDR3 nucleotides read TGTGCCAGCAGCAAGGACAGGGGTTGGACAGATACGCAGTATTTT. Encoded protein: CASSKDRGWTDTQYF.

CDR3: CASSRSGVGNEQFF. DNA of the CDR3: TGTGCCAGCAGCAGGAGCGGGGTTGGGAATGAGCAGTTCTTC. The chain employs TRBV13 and TRBJ2-1, with 7 positions matching TRBD2. Germline CDR1 is PRHDT and CDR2 is FYEKMQ (reference sequence). The ends lost 5 bases at V and 7 bases at J; junction bases unmatched: 8. This CDR3 has 14 amino acids.

The V and J genes are TRBV29-1 and TRBJ1-2, with 7 bases fitting TRBD1. J lost 2 bases, V lost 1 base, and 7 bases had no gene match. The CDR3 consists of 15 residues. CDR1 and CDR2 from the germline V gene are SQVTM and ANQGSEA. The CDR3 here is CSVEARDRTNYGYTF. CDR3 bases: TGCAGCGTTGAAGCTAGGGACAGAACCAACTATGGCTACACCTTC.

V is TRBV7-9 and J is TRBJ2-3; D possibly corresponds to TRBD2 (5 bases). V lost 11 bases and J 1 base, leaving 13 bases between the germline ends. CDR3 size: 13 residues. CDR1 is SEHNR, CDR2 FQNEAQ, per germline (reference sequence). CDR3 protein: CAGASYGTDTQYF. DNA for the CDR3: TGTGCCGGAGCTAGCTATGGCACAGATACGCAGTATTTT.

This chain joins TRBV18 and TRBJ1-2, with D perhaps TRBD1 (6 bases). The V end lost 3 bases, the J end lost 3 bases, and 14 bases lay between the germline ends. This CDR3 region has 15 residues. Germline lookup yields CDR1 KGHSH and CDR2 LQKENI. The CDR3 here is CASSPREEGDYGYTF. The CDR3 DNA reads as TGTGCCAGCTCACCCCGAGAAGAGGGGGACTATGGCTACACCTTC.

This clone was recorded a few times. This chain connects TRBV5-4 to TRBJ1-3, with D possibly TRBD1 on 5 matching bases. Germline V gives CDR1 SGHNT, CDR2 YYREEE (reference sequence). The CDR3 is 13 amino acids. Between the trimmed V and J ends, which lost 3 bases and 4 bases, there was a span of 8 bases. Here the CDR3 DNA reads TGTGCCAGCAGCTCCAGGGCCGGAAACACCATATATTTT. It encodes CASSSRAGNTIYF.

The rearrangement links TRBV10-1 to TRBJ2-1, with D possibly TRBD2 on 6 matching bases. This CDR3 comprises 17 residues. The ends were cut back, 0 bases at V and 6 bases at J, with 18 bases in the middle. Germline values: CDR1 WNHNN, CDR2 SYGVQD (reference sequence). CDR3: CASSESTRGERVNEQFF. In DNA, the CDR3 is TGCGCCAGCAGTGAGTCGACTCGCGGGGAACGGGTCAATGAGCAGTTCTTC.

The rearrangement links TRBV25-1 to TRBJ1-1; the D is unclear. Germline-derived CDR1 and CDR2 are MGHDK and SYGVNS. V gave up 8 bases and J gave up 1 base, with 14 bases separating them. The CDR3 is 14 amino acids. DNA for the CDR3: TGTGCCAGCGCCCGTTCCCCGGGGAACACTGAAGCTTTCTTT. This codes for CASARSPGNTEAFF.

This clone was detected once. The rearrangement joins TRBV2 to TRBJ1-2, with a possible D match to TRBD1 (6 bases). CDR1 is SNHLY and CDR2 is FYNNEI in the germline V gene. The CDR3 has 15 amino acids. V was cut by 6 bases and J by 1 base, with 15 bases left in between. Here the CDR3 DNA reads TGTGCCAGCAGAGGAGTGGGGGCCCTTAACTATGGCTACACCTTC. It yields the protein CASRGVGALNYGYTF.

This sequence joins TRBV5-1 and TRBJ2-5; TRBD2 matches 14 bases. The V gene end was trimmed by 2 bases and the J gene end by 4 bases; junction bases not matched to a gene: 4. This CDR3 is 16 amino acids long. CDR1 SGHRS and CDR2 YFSETQ come from the germline V gene. The CDR3 is CASSFLGLAGGETQYF. The CDR3 coding sequence is TGCGCCAGCAGCTTCCTCGGACTAGCGGGGGGAGAGACCCAGTACTTC.

V is TRBV7-6 and J is TRBJ2-3; maybe TRBD2 (6 bases). V was pared by 5 bases and J by 0 bases, with 9 bases between. Germline assignment: CDR1 SGHVS and CDR2 FNYEAQ. The CDR3 has 14 residues. This CDR3 is CASSISGSTDTQYF. For the CDR3, the DNA is TGTGCCAGCAGCATTAGCGGCAGCACAGATACGCAGTATTTT.

This clone was found a few times. This rearrangement joins TRBV10-3 to TRBJ2-7, with 16 bases lining up with TRBD2. Germline loops: CDR1 ENHRY, CDR2 SYGVKD. The CDR3 sequence is 16 residues long. The trim removed 6 bases at V and 1 base at J, leaving 3 bases unmatched. The CDR3 region has the DNA TGTGCCATCAGAGGGACTAGCGGGAGGGCGTCCTACGAGCAGTACTTC. The encoded protein is CAIRGTSGRASYEQYF.

The CDR3 DNA reads as TGCGCCACTACAAGACAGGGGAACACCGGGGAGCTGTTTTTT. It translates to CATTRQGNTGELFF. The chain combines TRBV5-1 with TRBJ2-2, with 7 bases identical to TRBD1. The CDR3 totals 14 residues. V gave up 9 bases and J gave up 1 base; unmatched junction bases: 6. Germline values: CDR1 SGHRS, CDR2 YFSETQ. Filled out from reference TRBV5-1 and TRBJ2-2, the complete variable domain reads KAGVTQTPRYLIKTRGQQVTLSCSPISGHRSVSWYQQTPGQGLQFLFEYFSETQRNKGNFPGRFSGRQFSNSRSEMNVSTLELGDSALYLCATTRQGNTGELFFGEGSRLTVL.

V gene TRBV6-1 combines with J gene TRBJ1-3; D gene ambiguous. The germline V gene encodes CDR1 MNHNS and CDR2 SASEGT. V lost 5 bases to trimming and J lost 3 bases, with 14 bases between them. The CDR3 has 15 amino acids. CDR3 region: CASSQHPNSGNTIYF. The CDR3 DNA is TGTGCCAGCAGTCAACATCCGAACAGTGGAAACACCATATATTTT.